These 29 T cell receptor beta chains originate from one sample sequenced in a study of beta chain features in type 1 diabetes. The sequenced template was cDNA made from the entire isolated RNA. TCRdb's copy holds only in-frame clones and misses some; the assay was immunoSEQ multiplex PCR. Here the sample spans hundreds of thousands of clones, 15% being singletons. The specimen was naive CD4+ T cells from blood. Receptors were obtained from a young man in good health.

The rearrangement links TRBV19 to TRBJ2-7; a possible D gene is TRBD1 (6 bases). From germline, CDR1 is LNHDA and CDR2 SQIVND (reference sequence). V lost 3 bases and J 4 bases, leaving 10 bases between the germline ends. The CDR3 extends over 13 amino acids. For the CDR3, the DNA is TGTGCCAGTAGTATCTCCCAGGGGTACGAGCAGTACTTC. Protein product: CASSISQGYEQYF.

V gene TRBV13 combines with J gene TRBJ2-4, with 7 nucleotides matching TRBD2. V gave up 1 base and J gave up 5 bases; unmatched junction bases: 14. This CDR3 region has 18 residues. The germline gives CDR1 PRHDT, CDR2 FYEKMQ (reference sequence). CDR3 residues: CASSLVGLRSGRENIQYF. In nucleotides, the CDR3 is TGTGCCAGCAGCTTAGTGGGACTACGATCGGGCAGGGAAAACATTCAGTACTTC.

This clone came up a few times. The rearrangement links TRBV25-1 to TRBJ1-1; TRBD1 matches at 7 bases. The germline V gene encodes CDR1 MGHDK and CDR2 SYGVNS. J gave up 3 bases and V 5 bases, and 18 bases lay outside the gene matches. The CDR3 extends over 18 amino acids. CDR3 residues: CASSKFKGALVGYTEAFF. DNA of the CDR3: TGTGCCAGCAGTAAATTTAAGGGGGCTTTGGTCGGGTACACTGAAGCTTTCTTT.

This clone was detected only a few times. The chain carries TRBV29-1 and TRBJ2-5; TRBD1 aligns across 11 bases. Germline-derived CDR1 and CDR2 are SQVTM and ANQGSEA. V dropped 6 bases and J dropped 4; count of bases not matched to a gene: 13. The CDR3 has 16 residues. The CDR3 nucleotides are TGCAGCGTCCCCGGCAGGACAGGGGGCGTAGTAGAGACCCAGTACTTC. It translates to CSVPGRTGGVVETQYF. Full variable domain (remainder filled in from reference TRBV29-1 and TRBJ2-5): SAVISQKPSRDICQRGTSLTIQCQVDSQVTMMFWYRQQPGQSLTLIATANQGSEATYESGFVIDKFPISRPNLTFSTLTVSNMSPEDSSIYLCSVPGRTGGVVETQYFGPGTRLLVL.

The gene calls are TRBV4-3 and TRBJ1-5, with 8 bases that match TRBD1. Looked up from germline, CDR1 is LGHNA and CDR2 is YSLEER. The CDR3 runs 14 residues. With 4 bases clipped from V and 6 bases from J, the junction kept 5 bases outside the gene matches. The CDR3 DNA is TGCGCCAGCAGCCCCCGACAGGGGACTCAGCCCCAGCATTTT. This codes for CASSPRQGTQPQHF.

The gene calls are TRBV4-3 and TRBJ2-1; maybe TRBD2 (6 bases). The CDR3 length is 16 residues. With 1 base removed from V and 7 bases from J, the gap between germline ends came to 17 bases. In germline, CDR1 is LGHNA, CDR2 YSLEER. The CDR3 here is CASSQVGGAKGNEQFF. The CDR3 DNA reads TGCGCCAGCAGCCAAGTCGGGGGTGCCAAGGGGAATGAGCAGTTCTTC.

V and J are TRBV4-1 and TRBJ2-7; D gene unclear. Per the germline V gene, CDR1 is MGHRA and CDR2 is YSYEKL. The CDR3 runs 13 residues. V dropped 3 bases and J dropped 7 bases, with 13 bases sitting between them. This CDR3 is CASSQVLLREQYF. The CDR3 DNA follows: TGCGCCAGCAGCCAGGTCCTATTGAGGGAGCAGTACTTC.

This clone was seen more than once but under ten times. CDR3 DNA: TGTGCCAGCAGCGTAGGGTACGAGCAGTACTTC. It codes for CASSVGYEQYF. V usage is TRBV7-3 and J usage is TRBJ2-7, with unresolved D. Germline CDR1 reads SGHTA; CDR2 reads FQGTGA. V lost 5 bases and J 4 bases, leaving 6 bases between the germline ends. CDR3 length: 11 amino acids.

The chain carries TRBV28 and TRBJ1-3, with D maybe TRBD1 (5 bases). The germline V gene has CDR1 MDHEN and CDR2 SYDVKM. The length of the CDR3 is 14 residues. Trimming took 7 bases from V and 2 from J, leaving 12 bases between them. The CDR3 nucleotides are TGTGCCAGCATCAGGGAGTACGCTGGAAACACCATATATTTT. Translating it yields CASIREYAGNTIYF.

Only a few counts were recorded for this clone. This chain uses TRBV6-5 with TRBJ2-5; no reliable D call. Trimming removed 5 bases at V and 0 bases at J, with 1 base between. Germline assignment: CDR1 MNHEY and CDR2 SVGAGI. The CDR3 is 11 residues long. The CDR3 loop is CASSHQETQYF. CDR3 DNA sequence: TGTGCCAGCAGTCACCAAGAGACCCAGTACTTC.

The CDR3 reads CASSLARGPYNEQFF. The CDR3 coding sequence is TGTGCCAGCAGCTTAGCGCGGGGGCCCTACAATGAGCAGTTCTTC. The J gene is TRBJ2-1, the V gene TRBV7-2; tentatively, D is TRBD2 (7 bases). Germline-derived CDR1 and CDR2 are SGHTA and FQGNSA. V gave up 0 bases and J gave up 2 bases, with 8 bases separating them. The length of the CDR3 is 15 residues.

This clone showed up just a few times. The chain recombines TRBV27 with TRBJ1-1; 10 nucleotides match TRBD1. With 4 bases clipped from V and 2 bases from J, the junction kept 7 bases outside the gene matches. Germline V CDR1 and CDR2: MNHEY, SMNVEV (reference sequence). This CDR3 region has 16 residues. This chain's CDR3 is CASSSGQGRLNTEAFF. In DNA, the CDR3 is TGTGCCAGCAGTTCGGGACAGGGGCGGCTAAACACTGAAGCTTTCTTT.

This clone was recorded a few times. The genes are TRBV4-1 and TRBJ1-2; D might be TRBD1 (5 bases). Germline assignment: CDR1 MGHRA and CDR2 YSYEKL. The CDR3 is 16 amino acids. V lost 0 bases and J lost 2, with 13 bases in between. The CDR3 DNA reads TGCGCCAGCAGCCAAGACAATTTGGGGGACAACTATGGCTACACCTTC. Translation: CASSQDNLGDNYGYTF.

This clone was picked up a small number of times. The chain employs TRBV19 and TRBJ2-3, with TRBD2 as a possible D gene (6 bases). CDR1 LNHDA and CDR2 SQIVND come from the germline V gene (reference sequence). CDR3 size: 15 residues. V was clipped by 3 bases and J by 0 bases, with 10 bases between them. CDR3: CASSIGGGSTDTQYF. In DNA, the CDR3 is TGTGCCAGTAGTATCGGGGGAGGAAGCACAGATACGCAGTATTTT.

This clone occurred a few times. V gene TRBV28 combines with J gene TRBJ2-3, with TRBD2 matching over 11 bases. Per the germline V gene, CDR1 is MDHEN and CDR2 is SYDVKM. V lost 5 bases to trimming and J lost 5 bases; unmatched junction nucleotides: 6. This CDR3 spans 15 amino acids. CDR3 residues: CASSPLLAGEDTQYF. The CDR3 bases are TGTGCCAGCAGTCCCTTACTAGCGGGAGAAGATACGCAGTATTTT.

This rearrangement joins TRBV28 to TRBJ1-2; 7 bases are a match to TRBD1. CDR1 is MDHEN, CDR2 SYDVKM, per germline. The V gene end was trimmed by 9 bases and the J gene end by 7 bases; junction bases not matched to a gene: 8. CDR3 length: 12 amino acids. The CDR3 DNA reads as TGTGCCAGTGGACAGGCAAGGAGTGGCTACACCTTC. Amino acid sequence: CASGQARSGYTF.

The gene calls are TRBV5-1 and TRBJ2-5, with D hard to call. This CDR3 has 15 residues. Trimming took off 0 bases at V and 1 base at J, with 10 bases between the two ends. Germline lookup yields CDR1 SGHRS and CDR2 YFSETQ. The CDR3 region has the DNA TGCGCCAGCAGCTTGGGGCCAGCAGCCCAAGAGACCCAGTACTTC. It is translated as CASSLGPAAQETQYF.

This clone turned up a few times. CDR3 protein: CASSRTSGGPGPQETQYF. As DNA, the CDR3 is TGTGCCAGCAGCCGGACTAGCGGGGGGCCGGGACCCCAAGAGACCCAGTACTTC. This chain links TRBV7-2 with TRBJ2-5; 14 bases are a match to TRBD2. In germline, CDR1 is SGHTA, CDR2 FQGNSA. Trimming took 5 bases from V and 1 from J; bases not matched to a gene: 9. This CDR3 spans 18 amino acids.

The chain uses TRBV28 and TRBJ2-7; possible D gene TRBD1, 5 bases. CDR1 and CDR2 from the germline V gene are MDHEN and SYDVKM. V gave up 4 bases and J gave up 0 bases, with 13 bases separating them. This CDR3 has 15 amino acids. The CDR3 spells CASSSWQGGSYEQYF. Here the CDR3 DNA reads TGTGCCAGCAGTTCTTGGCAGGGCGGCTCCTACGAGCAGTACTTC. The full variable domain, with the rest looked up from reference TRBV28 and TRBJ2-7, is DVKVTQSSRYLVKRTGEKVFLECVQDMDHENMFWYRQDPGLGLRLIYFSYDVKMKEKGDIPEGYSVSREKKERFSLILESASTNQTSMYLCASSSWQGGSYEQYFGPGTRLTVT.

This chain joins TRBV5-1 and TRBJ2-7, with 9 nucleotides matching TRBD2. This CDR3 is 16 amino acids long. V dropped 0 bases and J dropped 2; count of bases not matched to a gene: 6. CDR1 SGHRS and CDR2 YFSETQ come from the germline V gene. Written as DNA, the CDR3 is TGCGCCAGCAGCTTGGCTACTAGCGGGCCCCCCTACGAGCAGTACTTC. Protein sequence: CASSLATSGPPYEQYF.

This clone was recorded a few times. The gene calls are TRBV30 and TRBJ1-2; D possibly corresponds to TRBD1 (6 bases). The length of the CDR3 is 13 residues. V was clipped by 2 bases and J by 3 bases, with 10 bases between them. Germline V gene sequence: CDR1 GTSNPN, CDR2 SVGIG (reference sequence). The CDR3 spells CAWSRGRDYGYTF. CDR3 coding DNA: TGTGCCTGGAGTAGGGGGAGGGACTATGGCTACACCTTC.

The chain has TRBV4-2 and TRBJ2-1; D may be TRBD1 or TRBD2 (5 bases each). The germline V gene has CDR1 LGHNA and CDR2 YNFKEQ. Trimming pared 2 bases from V and 2 bases from J, leaving 10 bases between. The CDR3 totals 15 residues. The CDR3 region has the DNA TGTGCCAGCAGCCAACCAGGGAGAACCTACAATGAGCAGTTCTTC. This gives the protein CASSQPGRTYNEQFF.

The V and J genes are TRBV7-2 and TRBJ1-5; unclear D gene. In germline, CDR1 is SGHTA, CDR2 FQGNSA. The CDR3 covers 15 residues. Trimming took off 3 bases at V and 2 bases at J, with 11 bases between the two ends. The CDR3 bases are TGTGCCAGCAGCTTGCGGGGAAGCGGCAATCAGCCCCAGCATTTT. It yields the protein CASSLRGSGNQPQHF.

The sample holds a few counts of this clone. The rearrangement links TRBV6-1 to TRBJ1-5; D gene ambiguous. Trimming cost V 9 bases and J 0 bases, with 12 bases left between them. The V gene's germline CDR1 is MNHNS and CDR2 SASEGT. CDR3 size: 14 residues. The CDR3 loop reads CASQVEGSNQPQHF. The DNA for the CDR3 is TGTGCCAGTCAGGTCGAAGGTAGCAATCAGCCCCAGCATTTT.

The chain links TRBV4-1 to TRBJ1-5; TRBD1 matches at 7 bases. This CDR3 has 15 residues. The J segment lost 1 base and the V segment lost 6 bases, leaving 6 bases of the junction unmatched. Per the germline V gene, CDR1 is MGHRA and CDR2 is YSYEKL. The CDR3 here is CASRTRDRSNQPQHF. Written as DNA, the CDR3 is TGCGCCAGCAGGACCCGGGACAGAAGCAATCAGCCCCAGCATTTT.

In this sample, this clone turned up a few times. The chain couples TRBV14 to TRBJ2-7, with D possibly TRBD1 on 6 matching bases. V gave up 2 bases and J gave up 2 bases, with 22 bases separating them. CDR3 length equals 18 residues. From germline, CDR1 is SGHDN and CDR2 FVKESK. The DNA of the CDR3 is TGTGCCAGCAGCCAACACAAGCCCGGGACAACCATTACCTACGAGCAGTACTTC. Translated, it gives CASSQHKPGTTITYEQYF. The whole variable domain, remainder taken from reference TRBV14 and TRBJ2-7, is EAGVTQFPSHSVIEKGQTVTLRCDPISGHDNLYWYRRVMGKEIKFLLHFVKESKQDESGMPNNRFLAERTGGTYSTLKVQPAELEDSGVYFCASSQHKPGTTITYEQYFGPGTRLTVT.

There are a few counts of this clone. The genes are TRBV4-2 and TRBJ1-3; D gene ambiguous. Germline V gives CDR1 LGHNA, CDR2 YNFKEQ. The CDR3 has 14 amino acids. V was cut by 1 base and J by 2 bases, with 6 bases left in between. CDR3 DNA: TGTGCCAGCAGCCAAGGGGCGGCTGGAAACACCATATATTTT. It is translated as CASSQGAAGNTIYF.

This clone was seen only a few times. The chain joins TRBV30 to TRBJ1-2; D is unclear. This CDR3 comprises 15 residues. Trimming removed 0 bases from V and 0 bases from J, with 11 bases in between. Germline V gene lookup returns CDR1 GTSNPN and CDR2 SVGIG (reference sequence). The CDR3 is CAWSVRSPTNYGYTF. The CDR3 DNA sequence: TGTGCCTGGAGTGTACGAAGCCCCACTAACTATGGCTACACCTTC.

The genes are TRBV5-1 and TRBJ1-5, with D hard to call. Trimming took off 4 bases at V and 11 bases at J, with 19 bases between the two ends. The CDR3 covers 14 residues. Germline V gives CDR1 SGHRS, CDR2 YFSETQ. The CDR3 here is CASSTGETLGSQHF. DNA for the CDR3: TGCGCCAGCAGCACCGGTGAGACTCTGGGGTCCCAGCATTTT. Full variable domain (missing parts from reference TRBV5-1 and TRBJ1-5): KAGVTQTPRYLIKTRGQQVTLSCSPISGHRSVSWYQQTPGQGLQFLFEYFSETQRNKGNFPGRFSGRQFSNSRSEMNVSTLELGDSALYLCASSTGETLGSQHFGDGTRLSIL.